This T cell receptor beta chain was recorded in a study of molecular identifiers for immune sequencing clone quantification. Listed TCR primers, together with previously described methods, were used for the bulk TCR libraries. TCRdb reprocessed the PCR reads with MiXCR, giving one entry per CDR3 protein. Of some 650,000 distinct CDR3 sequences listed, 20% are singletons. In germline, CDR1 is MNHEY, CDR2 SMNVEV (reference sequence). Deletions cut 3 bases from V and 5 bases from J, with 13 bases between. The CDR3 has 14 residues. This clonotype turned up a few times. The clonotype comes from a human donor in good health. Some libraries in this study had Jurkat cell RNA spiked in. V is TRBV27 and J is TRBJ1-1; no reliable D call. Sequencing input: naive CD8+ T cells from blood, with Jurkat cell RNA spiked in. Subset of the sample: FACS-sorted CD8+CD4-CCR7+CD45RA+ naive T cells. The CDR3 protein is CASSFGGRGTEAFF. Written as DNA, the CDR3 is TGTGCCAGCAGTTTCGGCGGGCGCGGGACTGAAGCTTTCTTT.